These 28 T cell receptor beta chains were all obtained from the same sample, sequenced in a study of blood T cell repertoires in COVID-19. Sequenced by immunoSEQ multiplex PCR; TCRdb stores in-frame clones only, minus some. The data hold approximately 150,000 clones, with around 86% observed a single time. Sequencing used peripheral blood. These receptors originate from a human donor in a cohort sampled during active COVID-19.

The rearrangement links TRBV7-8 to TRBJ2-7; 9 bases map to TRBD2. With V trimmed by 4 bases and J by 0 bases, 4 bases remained unmatched. The CDR3 runs 15 residues. Germline V CDR1 and CDR2: SGHVS, FQNEAQ. CDR3 loop: CASSSPGLASYEQYF. In DNA form, the CDR3 reads TGTGCCAGCAGCTCGCCGGGACTAGCCTCCTACGAGCAGTACTTC.

The CDR3 sequence: CASSQDRSGTYEQYF. The CDR3 DNA reads TGCGCCAGCAGCCAAGATAGGTCAGGGACCTACGAGCAGTACTTC. V gene TRBV4-1 combines with J gene TRBJ2-7; TRBD1 might be the D (5 bases). The CDR3 loop spans 15 amino acids. Germline V CDR1 and CDR2: MGHRA, YSYEKL. V was trimmed by 0 bases and J by 2 bases, leaving 11 bases between them.

The chain joins TRBV7-3 to TRBJ2-4, with D possibly TRBD1 on 6 matching bases. CDR1 is SGHTA and CDR2 is FQGTGA in the germline V gene. CDR3 size: 17 residues. Between the trimmed V and J ends, which lost 0 bases and 1 base, there was a span of 13 bases. The CDR3 coding sequence is TGTGCCAGCAGCTTAACAGGCCCCCAGGGGGCCAAAAACATTCAGTACTTC. Its translation: CASSLTGPQGAKNIQYF.

The chain employs TRBV28 and TRBJ2-7; 7 bases are a match to TRBD1. Trimming took 4 bases from V and 1 from J; bases not matched to a gene: 7. The CDR3 loop spans 15 amino acids. CDR1 and CDR2 from the germline V gene are MDHEN and SYDVKM. CDR3 amino acids: CASSYRTGRSYEQYF. As DNA, the CDR3 is TGTGCCAGCAGTTATCGGACAGGCCGTTCCTACGAGCAGTACTTC. Supplemented by reference TRBV28 and TRBJ2-7, the full variable domain reads DVKVTQSSRYLVKRTGEKVFLECVQDMDHENMFWYRQDPGLGLRLIYFSYDVKMKEKGDIPEGYSVSREKKERFSLILESASTNQTSMYLCASSYRTGRSYEQYFGPGTRLTVT.

V usage is TRBV29-1 and J usage is TRBJ2-7; 10 bases are shared with TRBD2. The V gene end was trimmed by 6 bases and the J gene end by 3 bases; junction bases not matched to a gene: 5. The CDR3 sequence is 13 residues long. Germline values: CDR1 SQVTM, CDR2 ANQGSEA. CDR3 in amino acids: CSVRLAGFYEQYF. The DNA for the CDR3 is TGCAGCGTAAGACTAGCGGGTTTCTACGAGCAGTACTTC.

This clone was detected ten times or more. The genes are TRBV6-2 or TRBV6-3 and TRBJ1-2; 9 nucleotides agree with TRBD1. V was clipped by 2 bases and J by 8 bases; unmatched bases: 9. CDR3 length: 15 residues. CDR1 and CDR2 from the germline V gene are MNHEY and SVGEGT. The CDR3 coding sequence is TGTGCCAGCAGTTACCGGGGACAGGGACTTCAAGGCTACACCTTC. Translation: CASSYRGQGLQGYTF.

In DNA form, the CDR3 reads TGTGCCAGCAAGGGGACTACAACTCTCTACGAGCAGTACTTC. This gives the protein CASKGTTTLYEQYF. V gene TRBV27 combines with J gene TRBJ2-7, with TRBD2 identical over 7 bases. Germline CDR1 and CDR2: MNHEY and SMNVEV (reference sequence). CDR3 size: 14 residues. Trimming at V came to 7 bases and at J to 3 bases, leaving 9 bases not matched to a gene.

The chain links TRBV4-3 to TRBJ2-7; TRBD2 matches at 10 bases. V shed 0 bases, J shed 7 bases, and the junction held 15 bases outside the gene matches. In germline, CDR1 is LGHNA, CDR2 YSLEER. This CDR3 is built from 18 residues. CDR3 nucleotides: TGCGCCAGCAGCCAAGATTTAAGCGGGAGGGCTGAGATGTGTGAGCAGTACTTC. Protein: CASSQDLSGRAEMCEQYF.

This rearrangement joins TRBV7-2 to TRBJ2-6; 10 bases line up with TRBD1. The J segment lost 4 bases and the V segment lost 7 bases, leaving 10 bases of the junction unmatched. Germline CDR1 is SGHTA and CDR2 is FQGNSA. The length of the CDR3 is 17 residues. The CDR3, as DNA: TGTGCCAGCACCCCAAGGACAGGGGGGGGAGGGGCCAACGTCCTGACTTTC. Encoded protein: CASTPRTGGGGANVLTF.

This clone has a single count. The chain combines TRBV27 with TRBJ2-5; 7 bases match TRBD2. With 4 bases clipped from V and 8 bases from J, the junction kept 13 bases outside the gene matches. The CDR3 extends over 15 amino acids. The germline gives CDR1 MNHEY, CDR2 SMNVEV (reference sequence). The CDR3 sequence is CASSSKSGAQGTQYF. CDR3 in DNA: TGTGCCAGCAGTTCTAAAAGCGGGGCTCAAGGTACCCAGTACTTC.

The chain couples TRBV4-1 to TRBJ2-7; 14 bases match TRBD2. The germline V gene has CDR1 MGHRA and CDR2 YSYEKL. This CDR3 is 19 amino acids long. V trimming: 1 base; J trimming: 0 bases; junction bases outside the gene matches: 8. CDR3 in amino acids: CASSQATSGRGGFSYEQYF. The CDR3 DNA follows: TGCGCCAGCAGCCAAGCGACTAGCGGGAGGGGGGGGTTCTCCTACGAGCAGTACTTC.

In its sample, this clone was seen once. This chain uses TRBV7-2 with TRBJ2-5; 13 bases map to TRBD2. V was pared by 4 bases and J by 4 bases, with 6 bases of the junction left unmatched. In germline, CDR1 is SGHTA, CDR2 FQGNSA. The CDR3 covers 16 residues. The CDR3 region has the DNA TGTGCCAGCAGCTCCCCCAGACTAGCGGGAGGAGAGACCCAGTACTTC. This sequence encodes CASSSPRLAGGETQYF.

CDR3 nucleotides: TGTGCCAGCAGCGTGACTAGCGGGGGGTCTAATGAGCAGTTCTTC. Translation: CASSVTSGGSNEQFF. V gene TRBV9 combines with J gene TRBJ2-1; 13 bases line up with TRBD2. Germline V gene sequence: CDR1 SGDLS, CDR2 YYNGEE. V lost 2 bases and J lost 7; bases outside the gene matches: 3. The CDR3 totals 15 residues.

The chain couples TRBV6-5 to TRBJ2-7, with D perhaps matching TRBD2 (5 bases). The CDR3 loop spans 15 amino acids. V lost 7 bases and J 0 bases, leaving 16 bases between the germline ends. From germline, CDR1 is MNHEY and CDR2 SVGAGI. CDR3 sequence (DNA): TGTGCCAGCAAAGTCGACGGGGTCAGCTCCTACGAGCAGTACTTC. Protein: CASKVDGVSSYEQYF.

V gene TRBV27 combines with J gene TRBJ1-5; TRBD1 aligns across 7 bases. The CDR3 contains 15 residues. Germline values: CDR1 MNHEY, CDR2 SMNVEV (reference sequence). Trimming at V came to 6 bases and at J to 3 bases, leaving 8 bases not matched to a gene. Here the CDR3 DNA reads TGTGCCAGCAGGTCCGGGACAGCGAACAATCAGCCCCAGCATTTT. Amino acids: CASRSGTANNQPQHF.

The genes are TRBV9 and TRBJ2-1; 7 nucleotides match TRBD2. Germline CDR1 is SGDLS and CDR2 is YYNGEE. CDR3 length: 17 amino acids. V trimming: 0 bases; J trimming: 6 bases; junction bases outside the gene matches: 12. CDR3 protein: CASSVGDWEPGGNEQFF. The CDR3 nucleotides are TGTGCCAGCAGCGTAGGGGATTGGGAACCGGGGGGCAATGAGCAGTTCTTC.

This chain uses TRBV28 with TRBJ2-4, with TRBD2 matching 8 bases. The germline CDR1 and CDR2 sequences are MDHEN and SYDVKM. This CDR3 has 13 amino acids. V was pared by 3 bases and J by 9 bases, with 4 bases of the junction left unmatched. CDR3 coding DNA: TGTGCCAGCAGTTTGCGGGGGGTGGGCATTCAGTACTTC. It specifies CASSLRGVGIQYF.

The genes are TRBV5-1 and TRBJ2-3; D possibly corresponds to TRBD1 (6 bases). This CDR3 contains 15 residues. Germline V CDR1 and CDR2: SGHRS, YFSETQ. V lost 2 bases to trimming and J lost 0 bases, with 10 bases between them. CDR3 region: CASSFRGASTDTQYF. The CDR3, as DNA: TGCGCCAGCAGCTTCAGGGGAGCTAGCACAGATACGCAGTATTTT. Drawing the rest from reference TRBV5-1 and TRBJ2-3, the complete variable domain is KAGVTQTPRYLIKTRGQQVTLSCSPISGHRSVSWYQQTPGQGLQFLFEYFSETQRNKGNFPGRFSGRQFSNSRSEMNVSTLELGDSALYLCASSFRGASTDTQYFGPGTRLTVL.

V gene TRBV7-2 combines with J gene TRBJ1-1, with 8 bases aligning to TRBD1. J lost 3 bases, V lost 5 bases, and 2 bases had no gene match. This CDR3 comprises 13 residues. Looked up from germline, CDR1 is SGHTA and CDR2 is FQGNSA. In nucleotides, the CDR3 is TGTGCCAGCAGCCCACAGGGGGACACTGAAGCTTTCTTT. Encoded protein: CASSPQGDTEAFF.

The genes are TRBV18 and TRBJ1-4; TRBD1 might be the D (5 bases). The CDR3 loop spans 15 amino acids. Trimming removed 0 bases from V and 5 bases from J, with 10 bases in between. Germline CDR1 reads KGHSH; CDR2 reads LQKENI. CDR3 in amino acids: CASSPPGQKNEKLFF. Here the CDR3 DNA reads TGTGCCAGCTCACCACCGGGGCAGAAGAATGAAAAACTGTTTTTT.

This clone was seen once. This chain links TRBV7-2 with TRBJ1-4, with D possibly TRBD1 on 6 matching bases. Germline CDR1 and CDR2: SGHTA and FQGNSA. The V end was cut by 7 bases, the J end by 5 bases, with 14 bases between. This CDR3 region has 14 residues. CDR3 DNA sequence: TGTGCCAGCACTAGGACCGGGACAAATGAAAAACTGTTTTTT. It yields the protein CASTRTGTNEKLFF.

The count of this clone is one. J is TRBJ2-7 and V is TRBV7-2; D remains unclear. The germline CDR1 and CDR2 sequences are SGHTA and FQGNSA. Trimming left V 2 bases short and J 0 bases short, with 8 bases between. CDR3 length: 14 residues. The CDR3 protein is CASSLMFSSYEQYF. CDR3 nucleotide sequence: TGTGCCAGCAGCTTAATGTTTAGCTCCTACGAGCAGTACTTC.

Judged by abundance, this clone is large. The V and J genes are TRBV6-5 and TRBJ1-1; 9 nucleotides align to TRBD1. The V segment lost 6 bases and the J segment 7 bases; nucleotides outside the gene matches: 6. Germline loops: CDR1 MNHEY, CDR2 SVGAGI. The CDR3 covers 13 residues. CDR3 sequence: CASRKQGAVEAFF. The CDR3 DNA sequence: TGTGCCAGCAGAAAACAGGGGGCGGTTGAAGCTTTCTTT.

V gene TRBV27 combines with J gene TRBJ2-7; 7 bases are shared with TRBD2. Germline V gene data show CDR1 as MNHEY and CDR2 as SMNVEV (reference sequence). The CDR3 contains 18 residues. The V and J ends lost 3 bases and 9 bases, in that order; junction bases with no gene match: 23. The CDR3 reads CASSLGPPWAGELGVQYF. CDR3 coding DNA: TGTGCCAGCAGTTTGGGGCCCCCTTGGGCGGGAGAATTGGGAGTGCAGTACTTC.

The chain recombines TRBV7-2 with TRBJ2-7; D is possibly TRBD1 (8 bases). Germline loops: CDR1 SGHTA, CDR2 FQGNSA. CDR3 size: 17 residues. V was trimmed by 2 bases and J by 0 bases, leaving 17 bases between them. The CDR3 nucleotides read TGTGCCAGCAGCTTAAGGGGGGGGGACAGGCCCTCCTACGAGCAGTACTTC. Protein: CASSLRGGDRPSYEQYF.

The rearrangement uses TRBV28 and TRBJ2-4; D might be TRBD2 (7 bases). Per germline, CDR1 MDHEN and CDR2 SYDVKM. The CDR3 is 16 amino acids. V was cut by 7 bases and J by 1 base, with 17 bases left in between. CDR3 in DNA: TGTGCCAGCAAGGGAATCGCGGGGGCGGCCAAAAACATTCAGTACTTC. Protein: CASKGIAGAAKNIQYF. The entire variable domain, with the rest obtained from reference TRBV28 and TRBJ2-4, is as follows: DVKVTQSSRYLVKRTGEKVFLECVQDMDHENMFWYRQDPGLGLRLIYFSYDVKMKEKGDIPEGYSVSREKKERFSLILESASTNQTSMYLCASKGIAGAAKNIQYFGAGTRLSVL.

The CDR3 here is CASSPQGPETQYF. DNA for the CDR3: TGTGCCAGCAGCCCTCAGGGCCCAGAGACCCAGTACTTC. The chain carries TRBV5-4 and TRBJ2-5, with D maybe TRBD1 (5 bases). Germline CDR1 reads SGHNT; CDR2 reads YYREEE (reference sequence). This CDR3 has 13 amino acids. V shed 4 bases and J shed 4 bases, with 11 bases lying between them.

V usage is TRBV19 and J usage is TRBJ2-3, with 11 bases matching TRBD1. V dropped 1 base and J dropped 6; count of bases not matched to a gene: 3. Looked up from germline, CDR1 is LNHDA and CDR2 is SQIVND (reference sequence). The CDR3 is made up of 15 amino acids. CDR3 nucleotide sequence: TGTGCCAGTAGTATAGGGACAGGGGGCGCGGATACGCAGTATTTT. The encoded protein is CASSIGTGGADTQYF.